The clone carrying this T cell receptor beta chain appeared a single time. Its cognate antigen is unknown. TCRdb keeps only in-frame clones here, not all; method: immunoSEQ multiplex PCR. The sample has about 22,000 clones; roughly nine tenths are singletons. These data originate in a study of T cells after posttransplantation cyclophosphamide. Study-wide results and caveats: Donor-recipient repertoire similarity was low at 1-2 months, rising over year one. Recipient CMV seropositivity and CMV reactivation strongly tracked TRB clonality. Tissue-infiltrating T cells from skin or gut overlapped little with blood T cells.

A marrow graft followed busulfan-fludarabine conditioning, with cyclophosphamide on days +3 and +4. Germline V gene data show CDR1 as KGHSH and CDR2 as LQKENI. The CDR3 sequence is 14 residues long. The trim removed 5 bases at V and 2 bases at J, leaving 5 bases unmatched. The V call is TRBV18, the J call TRBJ2-7; 8 nucleotides line up with TRBD1. This clonotype originated in a female patient younger than 45 who received an allogeneic stem cell transplant from an unrelated donor, was CMV-positive, and had no GVHD. Some T cells may be supplied by the graft donor. The source was PBMCs, collected after allogeneic stem cell transplant with posttransplant cyclophosphamide. The CDR3 nucleotides are TGTGCCAGCTCATTGGACAGGGCAACCTACGAGCAGTACTTC. This sequence encodes CASSLDRATYEQYF.